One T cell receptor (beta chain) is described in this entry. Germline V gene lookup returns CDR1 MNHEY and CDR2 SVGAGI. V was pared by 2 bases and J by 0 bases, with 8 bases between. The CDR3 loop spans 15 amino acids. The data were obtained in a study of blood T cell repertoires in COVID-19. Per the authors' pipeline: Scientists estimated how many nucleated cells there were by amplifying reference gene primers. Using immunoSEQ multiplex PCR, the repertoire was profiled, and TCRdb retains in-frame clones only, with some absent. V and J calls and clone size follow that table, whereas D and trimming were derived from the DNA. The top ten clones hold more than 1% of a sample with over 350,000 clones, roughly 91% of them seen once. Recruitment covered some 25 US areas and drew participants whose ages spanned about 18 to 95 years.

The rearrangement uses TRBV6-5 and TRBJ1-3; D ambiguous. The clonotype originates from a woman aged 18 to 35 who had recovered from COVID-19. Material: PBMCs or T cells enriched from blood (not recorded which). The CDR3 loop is CASSYSTSSGNTIYF. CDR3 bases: TGTGCCAGCAGTTACAGTACAAGCTCTGGAAACACCATATATTTT.